This T cell receptor beta chain is drawn from a study of cytomegalovirus exposure and HLA in healthy donors. Study-wide points: Segments of the TCR beta V type were, in most cases, productive about 90% or about 30% of the time in an earlier analysis.

PCR involved 60 Vbeta and 13 Jbeta primers. The data were produced by immunoSEQ multiplex PCR, yet TCRdb's version contains in-frame clones alone and is incomplete. Here the sample table reports 200,000 or so clones. About this clone: Its antigen is not known.

The clonotype was recovered from a girl aged 2 to 10 in good health and CMV-seropositive. Sequencing was carried out using PBMCs.

In DNA form, the CDR3 reads TGTGCCAGCAGTCCGCTAGCGGGAGGGCCCGCAGATACGCAGTATTTT. This codes for CASSPLAGGPADTQYF. This chain uses TRBV28 with TRBJ2-3; 12 nucleotides line up with TRBD2. Germline loops: CDR1 MDHEN, CDR2 SYDVKM. Trimming removed 5 bases from V and 4 bases from J; junction bases left unmatched: 7. The CDR3 covers 16 residues.